The present TCR beta chain was sequenced within a study of blood T cell repertoires in COVID-19. Only in-frame clones appear in the TCRdb table, and some are missing; sequencing was by immunoSEQ multiplex PCR. The table includes under 450,000 clones, less than 90% detected once. V dropped 3 bases and J dropped 5 bases, with 13 bases sitting between them. In germline, CDR1 is LNHDA, CDR2 SQIVND (reference sequence). The CDR3 sequence is 14 residues long. This rearrangement joins TRBV19 to TRBJ1-1; no definite D call. Source material: PBMCs or T cells enriched from blood (not recorded which). This clonotype originated in a woman between 45 and 65 years old who had recovered from COVID-19. The CDR3 sequence is CASSMPWLATEAFF. The CDR3 bases are TGTGCCAGTAGTATGCCCTGGTTAGCTACTGAAGCTTTCTTT.